The TCR beta chain described here comes from a study of cytomegalovirus exposure and HLA in healthy donors. The trim removed 5 bases at V and 11 bases at J, leaving 6 bases unmatched. The germline CDR1 and CDR2 sequences are LNHDA and SQIVND (reference sequence). The length of the CDR3 is 12 residues. Donors sampled were nominally healthy, though unrecorded immune exposures were likely. The PCR made use of 60 Vbeta and 13 Jbeta primers. Clones were sequenced by immunoSEQ multiplex PCR, and TCRdb holds only the in-frame ones, with some missing. The sample holds about 95,000 clones, approximately 80% seen once.

The sequence was collected from a man aged 25-45 years in good health and CMV-seropositive. The chain couples TRBV19 to TRBJ2-3, with 8 bases lining up with TRBD2. Sample: PBMCs. The CDR3 nucleotides are TGTGCCAGTAGTTCCAAGCGGGAGCTGCAGTATTTT. This encodes CASSSKRELQYF.